This T cell receptor beta chain was observed in a study of a mutant IDH1 vaccine in newly diagnosed glioma. Study overall: Scheduled for weeks 1, 3, 5, 7, 11, 15, 19 and 23, eight vaccinations were given to patients.

The sample's time point: week 11, during vaccination. Every vaccine dose comprised 300 ug of mutant IDH1 20-mer peptide plus topical imiquimod. From germline, CDR1 is LNHDA and CDR2 SQIVND (reference sequence). This CDR3 region has 15 residues. With V trimmed by 7 bases and J by 8 bases, 11 bases remained unmatched. To note about this clone: What it recognizes is unknown.

The data were produced by immunoSEQ multiplex PCR, yet TCRdb's version contains in-frame clones alone and is incomplete. The sample comprises more than 50,000 clones, approximately 90% of which are singletons, and 1.9% rests with the top ten. V is TRBV19 and J is TRBJ1-6, with 7 bases fitting TRBD1. The source is a man aged 35-49 years with glioma. The material was PBMCs, obtained from a glioma patient whose treatment included an IDH1 peptide vaccine. The CDR3, as DNA: TGTGCCAGTAAAGACAGGGCCGTCTGGGATTCACCCCTCCACTTT. Protein: CASKDRAVWDSPLHF.